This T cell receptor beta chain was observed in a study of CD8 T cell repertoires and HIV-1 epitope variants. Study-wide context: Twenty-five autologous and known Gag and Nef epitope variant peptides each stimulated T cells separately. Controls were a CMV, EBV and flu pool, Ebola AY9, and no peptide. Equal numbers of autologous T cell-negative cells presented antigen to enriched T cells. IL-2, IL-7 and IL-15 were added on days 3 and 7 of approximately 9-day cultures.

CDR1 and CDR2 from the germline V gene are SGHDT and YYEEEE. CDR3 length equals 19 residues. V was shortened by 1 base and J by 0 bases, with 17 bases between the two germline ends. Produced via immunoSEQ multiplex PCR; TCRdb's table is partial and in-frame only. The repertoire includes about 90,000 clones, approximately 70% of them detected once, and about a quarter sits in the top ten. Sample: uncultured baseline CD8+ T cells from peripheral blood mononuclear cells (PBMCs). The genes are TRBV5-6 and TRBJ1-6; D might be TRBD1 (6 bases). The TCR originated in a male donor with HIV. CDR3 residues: CASSLPTDRLSSYNSPLHF. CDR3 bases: TGTGCCAGCAGCTTGCCGACAGACAGGTTGAGCTCCTATAATTCACCCCTCCACTTT.